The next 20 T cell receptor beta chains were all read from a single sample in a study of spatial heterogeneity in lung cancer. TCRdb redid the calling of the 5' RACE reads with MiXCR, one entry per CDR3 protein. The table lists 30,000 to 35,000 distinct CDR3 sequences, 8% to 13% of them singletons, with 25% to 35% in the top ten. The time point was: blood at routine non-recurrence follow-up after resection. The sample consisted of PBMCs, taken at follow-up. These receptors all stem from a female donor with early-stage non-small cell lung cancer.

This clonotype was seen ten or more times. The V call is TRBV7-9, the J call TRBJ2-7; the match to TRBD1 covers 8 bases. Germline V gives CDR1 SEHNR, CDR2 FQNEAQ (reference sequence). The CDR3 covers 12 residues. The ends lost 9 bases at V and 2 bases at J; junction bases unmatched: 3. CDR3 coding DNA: TGTGCCAGTGGACAGGGCGCCTACGAGCAGTACTTC. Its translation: CASGQGAYEQYF.

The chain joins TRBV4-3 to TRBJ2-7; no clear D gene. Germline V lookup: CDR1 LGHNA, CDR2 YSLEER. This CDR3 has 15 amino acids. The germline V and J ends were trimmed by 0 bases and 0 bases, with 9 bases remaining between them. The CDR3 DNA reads TGCGCCAGCAGCCAAGATAGGGCGGTCTCCTACGAGCAGTACTTC. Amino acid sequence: CASSQDRAVSYEQYF.

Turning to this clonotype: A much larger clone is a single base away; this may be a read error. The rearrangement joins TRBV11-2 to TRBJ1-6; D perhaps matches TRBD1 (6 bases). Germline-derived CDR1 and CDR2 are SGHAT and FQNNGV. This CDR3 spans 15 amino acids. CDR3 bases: TGTACCAGCAGCACCCGGAACAGGGTTTATTCACCCCTCCACTTT. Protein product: CTSSTRNRVYSPLHF.

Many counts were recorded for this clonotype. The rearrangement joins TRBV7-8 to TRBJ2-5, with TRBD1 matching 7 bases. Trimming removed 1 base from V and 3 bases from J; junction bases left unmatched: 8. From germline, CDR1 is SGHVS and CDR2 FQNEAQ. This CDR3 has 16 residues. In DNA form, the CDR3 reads TGTGCCAGCAGCTTAGGGGGTTGGGACAGAGAAGAGACCCAGTACTTC. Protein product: CASSLGGWDREETQYF.

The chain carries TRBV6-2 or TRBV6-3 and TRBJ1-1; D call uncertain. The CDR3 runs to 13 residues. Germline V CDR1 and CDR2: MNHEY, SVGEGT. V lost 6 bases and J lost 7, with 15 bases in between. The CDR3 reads CASSRGPLLEAFF. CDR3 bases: TGTGCCAGCAGCCGCGGGCCATTACTTGAAGCTTTCTTT.

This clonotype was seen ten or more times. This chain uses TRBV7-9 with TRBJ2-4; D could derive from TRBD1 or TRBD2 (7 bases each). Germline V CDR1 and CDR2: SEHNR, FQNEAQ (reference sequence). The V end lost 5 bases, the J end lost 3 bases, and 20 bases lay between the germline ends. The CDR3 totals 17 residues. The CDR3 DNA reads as TGTGCCAGCAGCCCGATAGGGGGCGGGGGCATCAAAAACATTCAGTACTTC. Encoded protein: CASSPIGGGGIKNIQYF.

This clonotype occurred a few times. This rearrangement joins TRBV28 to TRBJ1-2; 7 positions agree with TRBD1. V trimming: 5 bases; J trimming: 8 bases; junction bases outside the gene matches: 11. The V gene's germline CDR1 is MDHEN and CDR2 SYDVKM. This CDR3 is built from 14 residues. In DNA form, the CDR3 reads TGTGCCAGCAGTCCGGCGGACAGGTTTGGGGGCTACACCTTC. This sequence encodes CASSPADRFGGYTF.

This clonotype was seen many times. The CDR3 region has the DNA TGCGCCAGCAGCTGGACCGGGACAGGGGGCGCAGATACGCAGTATTTT. Encoded protein: CASSWTGTGGADTQYF. This rearrangement joins TRBV5-1 to TRBJ2-3; TRBD1 aligns across 12 bases. The V gene's germline CDR1 is SGHRS and CDR2 YFSETQ. The CDR3 sequence is 16 residues long. V dropped 3 bases and J dropped 4; count of bases not matched to a gene: 6.

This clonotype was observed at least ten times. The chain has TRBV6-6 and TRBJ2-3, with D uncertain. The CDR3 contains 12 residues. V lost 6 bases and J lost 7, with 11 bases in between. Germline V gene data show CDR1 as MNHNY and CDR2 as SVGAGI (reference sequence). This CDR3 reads CASRLDQNTQYF. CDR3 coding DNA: TGTGCCAGCAGGTTGGACCAAAATACGCAGTATTTT.

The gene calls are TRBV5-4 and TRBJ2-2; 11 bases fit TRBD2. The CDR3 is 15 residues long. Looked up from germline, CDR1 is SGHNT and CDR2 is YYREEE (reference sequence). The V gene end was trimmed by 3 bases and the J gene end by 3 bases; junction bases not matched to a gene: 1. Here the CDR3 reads CASSSGLADTGELFF. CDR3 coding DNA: TGTGCCAGCAGCTCGGGACTAGCGGACACCGGGGAGCTGTTTTTT.

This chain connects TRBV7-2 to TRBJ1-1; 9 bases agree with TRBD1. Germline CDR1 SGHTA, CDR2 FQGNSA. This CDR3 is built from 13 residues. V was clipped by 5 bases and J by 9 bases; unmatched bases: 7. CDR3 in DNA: TGTGCCAGCAGCCCGCCGGGACAGGGTAAAGCTTTCTTT. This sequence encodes CASSPPGQGKAFF.

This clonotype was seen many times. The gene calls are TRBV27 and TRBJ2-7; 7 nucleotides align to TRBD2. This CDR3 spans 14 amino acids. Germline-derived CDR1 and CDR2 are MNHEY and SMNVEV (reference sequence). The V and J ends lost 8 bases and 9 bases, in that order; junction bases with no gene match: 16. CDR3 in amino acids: CASAGRGVGSRQYF. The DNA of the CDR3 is TGTGCCAGCGCCGGACGGGGGGTTGGGTCGAGGCAGTACTTC.

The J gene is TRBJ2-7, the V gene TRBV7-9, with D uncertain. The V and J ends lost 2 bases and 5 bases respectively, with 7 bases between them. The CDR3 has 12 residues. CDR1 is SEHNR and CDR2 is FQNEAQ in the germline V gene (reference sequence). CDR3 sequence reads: CASSLSADEQYF. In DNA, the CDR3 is TGTGCCAGCAGCTTATCGGCCGACGAGCAGTACTTC.

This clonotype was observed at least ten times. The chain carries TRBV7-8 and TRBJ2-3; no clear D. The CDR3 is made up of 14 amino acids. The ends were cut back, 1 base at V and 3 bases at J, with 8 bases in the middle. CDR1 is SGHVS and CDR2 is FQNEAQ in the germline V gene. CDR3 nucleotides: TGTGCCAGCAGCTTAGAGGGTAGGACAGATACGCAGTATTTT. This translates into CASSLEGRTDTQYF.

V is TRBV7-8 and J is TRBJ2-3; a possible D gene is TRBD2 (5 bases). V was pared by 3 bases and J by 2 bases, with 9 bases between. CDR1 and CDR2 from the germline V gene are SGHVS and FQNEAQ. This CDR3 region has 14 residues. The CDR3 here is CASSFKRLTDTQYF. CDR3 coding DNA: TGTGCCAGCAGCTTCAAGCGGCTCACAGATACGCAGTATTTT.

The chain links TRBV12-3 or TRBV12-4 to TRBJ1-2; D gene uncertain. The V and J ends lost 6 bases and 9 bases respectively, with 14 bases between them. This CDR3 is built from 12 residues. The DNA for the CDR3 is TGTGCCAGCAGCCCTGGGCCGACTAGCTACACCTTC. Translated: CASSPGPTSYTF.

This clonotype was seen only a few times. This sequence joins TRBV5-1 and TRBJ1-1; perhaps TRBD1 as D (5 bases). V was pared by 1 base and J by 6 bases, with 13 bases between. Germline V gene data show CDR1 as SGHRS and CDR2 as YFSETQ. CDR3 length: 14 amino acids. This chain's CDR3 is CASSLMGGAAEAFF. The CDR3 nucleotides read TGCGCCAGCAGCTTGATGGGAGGGGCCGCTGAAGCTTTCTTT. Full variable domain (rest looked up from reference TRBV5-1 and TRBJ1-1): KAGVTQTPRYLIKTRGQQVTLSCSPISGHRSVSWYQQTPGQGLQFLFEYFSETQRNKGNFPGRFSGRQFSNSRSEMNVSTLELGDSALYLCASSLMGGAAEAFFGQGTRLTVV.

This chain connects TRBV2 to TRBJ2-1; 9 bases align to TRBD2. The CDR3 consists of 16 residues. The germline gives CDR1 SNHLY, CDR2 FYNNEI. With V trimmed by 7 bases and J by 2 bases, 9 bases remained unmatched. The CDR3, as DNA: TGTGCCAGCACACTAGCGGGCGGGGGGACCTACAATGAGCAGTTCTTC. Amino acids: CASTLAGGGTYNEQFF.

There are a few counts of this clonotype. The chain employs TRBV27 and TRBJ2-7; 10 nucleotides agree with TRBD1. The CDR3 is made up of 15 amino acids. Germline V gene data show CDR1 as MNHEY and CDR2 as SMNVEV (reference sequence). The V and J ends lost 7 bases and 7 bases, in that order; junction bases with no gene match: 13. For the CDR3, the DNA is TGTGCCAGCACCGATTCTGGGACAGGGGTTAGGGAGCAGTACTTC. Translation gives CASTDSGTGVREQYF.

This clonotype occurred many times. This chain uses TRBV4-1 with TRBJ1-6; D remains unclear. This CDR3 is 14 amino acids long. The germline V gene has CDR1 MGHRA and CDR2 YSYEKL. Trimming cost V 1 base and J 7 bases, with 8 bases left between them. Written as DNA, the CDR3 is TGCGCCAGCAGCCAAGGGAGTGTGAATTCACCCCTCCACTTT. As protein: CASSQGSVNSPLHF.